This TCR beta chain was found in a study of graft-versus-host responses after intestinal transplantation. Trimming removed 6 bases from V and 4 bases from J, with 12 bases in between. The CDR3 covers 14 residues. Per the germline V gene, CDR1 is MDHEN and CDR2 is SYDVKM. Clones were read by immunoSEQ multiplex PCR, and TCRdb kept only the in-frame ones, dropping some. The sample includes 9,000 to 10,000 clones, 70% to 90% seen only once; the top ten take 4% to 6.5%. Intraepithelial and lamina propria lymphocytes were released after the graft tissue was processed. The chain carries TRBV28 and TRBJ1-4, with D maybe TRBD1 (5 bases). The TCR comes from a human patient who received an intestinal transplant, so some T cells may come from the graft donor. This sample comprised ileum tissue, obtained around 24 months after intestinal transplantation. The CDR3 sequence: CASRQTELNEKLFF. CDR3 DNA sequence: TGTGCCAGCAGGCAGACAGAGCTTAATGAAAAACTGTTTTTT.